These 24 T cell receptor beta chains were all obtained from the same sample, sequenced in a study of response to subunit inactivated influenza vaccine. TCRdb re-called the RT-PCR reads through MiXCR, storing one row per CDR3 protein. The data hold more than 250,000 distinct CDR3 sequences, with 21% observed a single time. The sample was PBMCs from blood, taken less than 22 months after vaccination. The receptors derive from a man aged 45 to 75 who received an inactivated influenza vaccine.

This clonotype was picked up a small number of times. The J gene is TRBJ1-3, the V gene TRBV30, with no clear D. Per germline, CDR1 GTSNPN and CDR2 SVGIG (reference sequence). V was shortened by 2 bases and J by 0 bases, with 11 bases between the two germline ends. This CDR3 is built from 15 residues. The CDR3, as DNA: TGTGCCTGGAGTCCGGGCCTCCTCTCTGGAAACACCATATATTTT. Residues: CAWSPGLLSGNTIYF.

This clonotype was picked up a small number of times. This chain links TRBV10-3 with TRBJ2-1; 8 bases agree with TRBD1. Per germline, CDR1 ENHRY and CDR2 SYGVKD. The CDR3 extends over 15 amino acids. V shed 8 bases and J 0 bases; nucleotides not matched to a gene: 6. The CDR3 protein is CAIREGTGSYNEQFF. The CDR3 DNA sequence: TGTGCCATCCGCGAGGGGACAGGCTCCTACAATGAGCAGTTCTTC.

The chain combines TRBV7-2 with TRBJ2-3, with a tentative D call TRBD2 (5 bases). Trimming removed 5 bases at V and 3 bases at J, with 18 bases between. This CDR3 is 16 amino acids long. Germline assignment: CDR1 SGHTA and CDR2 FQGNSA. CDR3: CASSRALARNTDTQYF. CDR3 coding DNA: TGTGCCAGCAGCCGAGCCTTAGCGAGAAATACAGATACGCAGTATTTT.

The V call is TRBV5-1, the J call TRBJ2-3; TRBD1 matches 9 bases. Trimming cost V 3 bases and J 2 bases; bases outside gene matches: 7. Germline V gene sequence: CDR1 SGHRS, CDR2 YFSETQ. This CDR3 has 16 amino acids. This chain's CDR3 is CASSSITGGDTDTQYF. CDR3 nucleotides: TGCGCCAGCAGCTCGATAACAGGGGGCGACACAGATACGCAGTATTTT. The full variable domain, completed using reference TRBV5-1 and TRBJ2-3, is KAGVTQTPRYLIKTRGQQVTLSCSPISGHRSVSWYQQTPGQGLQFLFEYFSETQRNKGNFPGRFSGRQFSNSRSEMNVSTLELGDSALYLCASSSITGGDTDTQYFGPGTRLTVL.

This chain connects TRBV6-2 or TRBV6-3 to TRBJ2-7; D not resolved. The length of the CDR3 is 13 residues. V lost 6 bases, J lost 3 bases, and 12 bases lay in between. CDR1 is MNHEY and CDR2 is SVGEGT in the germline V gene. CDR3 DNA: TGTGCCAGCAGACGGAACTTAAACTACGAGCAGTACTTC. This gives the protein CASRRNLNYEQYF.

The J gene is TRBJ2-5, the V gene TRBV5-1; no clear D gene. Trimming cost V 4 bases and J 5 bases, with 15 bases left between them. The germline V gene encodes CDR1 SGHRS and CDR2 YFSETQ. The CDR3 has 14 amino acids. CDR3 sequence (DNA): TGCGCCAGCAGCCCCGGGCCCCGTACGGAGACCCAGTACTTC. Residues: CASSPGPRTETQYF.

The chain combines TRBV19 with TRBJ2-1; 8 nucleotides match TRBD2. CDR1 and CDR2 (germline): LNHDA, SQIVND (reference sequence). The CDR3 has 17 amino acids. With 1 base clipped from V and 8 bases from J, the junction kept 13 bases outside the gene matches. This chain's CDR3 is CASSIGSVAGGMDEQFF. The CDR3 region has the DNA TGTGCCAGTAGTATAGGGAGCGTGGCGGGAGGAATGGATGAGCAGTTCTTC.

The chain couples TRBV3-1 to TRBJ2-7; 11 nucleotides align to TRBD2. The germline V gene encodes CDR1 LGHDT and CDR2 YNNKEL (reference sequence). CDR3 size: 15 residues. V shed 0 bases and J 4 bases; nucleotides not matched to a gene: 2. The CDR3 spells CASSQDTSGSYEQYF. CDR3 nucleotide sequence: TGTGCCAGCAGCCAAGATACTAGCGGGAGTTACGAGCAGTACTTC.

This clonotype has only a few counts. The CDR3 DNA sequence: TGTGCCAGCAGCTTGGATGCTCCAGGGCGCAATGAGCAGTTCTTC. Translation: CASSLDAPGRNEQFF. V usage is TRBV5-4 and J usage is TRBJ2-1; the D gene is possibly TRBD1 (5 bases). Germline V gene lookup returns CDR1 SGHNT and CDR2 YYREEE (reference sequence). The CDR3 sequence is 15 residues long. V lost 0 bases, J lost 6 bases, and 13 bases lay in between. The full variable domain, rest sourced from reference TRBV5-4 and TRBJ2-1, is ETGVTQSPTHLIKTRGQQVTLRCSSQSGHNTVSWYQQALGQGPQFIFQYYREEENGRGNFPPRFSGLQFPNYSSELNVNALELDDSALYLCASSLDAPGRNEQFFGPGTRLTVL.

J is TRBJ1-1 and V is TRBV20-1; 9 positions match TRBD1. Germline lookup yields CDR1 DFQATT and CDR2 SNEGSKA (reference sequence). After removal of 3 bases from V and 1 base from J, the junction contained 6 bases not matched to a gene. CDR3 length: 15 amino acids. CDR3 residues: CSASDTGGPNTEAFF. DNA of the CDR3: TGCAGTGCTAGCGATACAGGGGGCCCGAACACTGAAGCTTTCTTT.

This clonotype has a handful of counts. The rearrangement links TRBV6-1 to TRBJ1-4; D uncertain. The germline CDR1 and CDR2 sequences are MNHNS and SASEGT. V was pared by 6 bases and J by 2 bases, with 13 bases between. The CDR3 sequence is 15 residues long. This chain's CDR3 is CASRPTRDTNEKLFF. The CDR3 nucleotides read TGTGCCAGCAGACCGACCCGAGATACTAATGAAAAACTGTTTTTT.

This clonotype has a count of ten or more. The CDR3 region has the DNA TGTGCCAGCAGTCCGGGACAGGAAGCTTTCTTT. Translation gives CASSPGQEAFF. J is TRBJ1-1 and V is TRBV12-3 or TRBV12-4; 7 bases match TRBD1. Trimming took 5 bases from V and 8 from J; bases not matched to a gene: 2. This CDR3 has 11 residues.

This clonotype was recorded at least ten times. This chain connects TRBV4-3 to TRBJ1-1; maybe TRBD1 (6 bases). CDR1 is LGHNA, CDR2 YSLEER, per germline. V lost 1 base and J 7 bases, leaving 10 bases between the germline ends. This CDR3 comprises 13 residues. CDR3 region: CASSQGGTNEAFF. CDR3 in DNA: TGCGCCAGCAGCCAAGGGGGGACAAATGAAGCTTTCTTT.

The chain's CDR3 is CASSLANTFLGNIQYF. CDR3 DNA sequence: TGTGCCAGCAGCTTAGCGAACACTTTCTTAGGGAACATTCAGTACTTC. This chain uses TRBV7-9 with TRBJ2-4; D is ambiguous. The CDR3 sequence is 16 residues long. Trimming shortened V by 0 bases and J by 7 bases, and 16 bases separated the two germline ends. Germline values: CDR1 SEHNR, CDR2 FQNEAQ (reference sequence).

The chain recombines TRBV7-9 with TRBJ1-1, with D possibly being TRBD1 (5 bases). This CDR3 comprises 14 residues. Trimming removed 7 bases from V and 4 bases from J, with 16 bases in between. Germline CDR1 reads SEHNR; CDR2 reads FQNEAQ (reference sequence). CDR3 bases: TGTGCCAGCACCCCGGGGGGATCAGTCACTGAAGCTTTCTTT. Its protein product is CASTPGGSVTEAFF.

The V and J genes are TRBV24-1 and TRBJ2-2, with unresolved D. This CDR3 is built from 14 residues. Germline V CDR1 and CDR2: KGHDR, SFDVKD. V gave up 0 bases and J gave up 5 bases, with 6 bases separating them. In DNA, the CDR3 is TGTGCCACCAGTGATTTGAGCTCTACCGGGGAGCTGTTTTTT. Protein: CATSDLSSTGELFF.

This clonotype was picked up a small number of times. The chain joins TRBV11-2 to TRBJ2-5; D is perhaps TRBD2 (5 bases). Trimming stripped 7 bases from V and 0 bases from J, with 12 bases between. Germline CDR1 reads SGHAT; CDR2 reads FQNNGV. This CDR3 is 14 amino acids long. The CDR3 DNA reads as TGTGCCAGCACCTCGGGAAGGTACCAAGAGACCCAGTACTTC. Translating gives CASTSGRYQETQYF. Looking up the rest from reference TRBV11-2 and TRBJ2-5 gives the full variable domain: EAGVAQSPRYKIIEKRQSVAFWCNPISGHATLYWYQQILGQGPKLLIQFQNNGVVDDSQLPKDRFSAERLKGVDSTLKIQPAKLEDSAVYLCASTSGRYQETQYFGPGTRLLVL.

The V call is TRBV5-6, the J call TRBJ1-2, with D tentatively TRBD1 (5 bases). Trimming removed 4 bases from V and 3 bases from J, with 10 bases in between. CDR1 is SGHDT and CDR2 is YYEEEE in the germline V gene. The CDR3 loop spans 13 amino acids. CDR3 loop: CASSTTTDYGYTF. The CDR3 DNA is TGTGCCAGCAGCACAACGACAGACTATGGCTACACCTTC.

This clonotype was found a few times. The chain carries TRBV28 and TRBJ1-4; D ambiguous. Germline V gene data show CDR1 as MDHEN and CDR2 as SYDVKM. The CDR3 is 10 residues long. V lost 6 bases and J lost 10, with 6 bases in between. For the CDR3, the DNA is TGTGCCAGCAGGAAGGGAAAACTGTTTTTT. Translating it yields CASRKGKLFF.

The chain has TRBV4-1 and TRBJ2-1, with no clear D. V lost 8 bases and J lost 0, with 11 bases in between. CDR1 and CDR2 from the germline V gene are MGHRA and YSYEKL. The CDR3 runs 14 residues. The CDR3 coding sequence is TGCGCCAGCCGCCCATGGAGCTCCTACAATGAGCAGTTCTTC. Encoded protein: CASRPWSSYNEQFF.

V is TRBV15 and J is TRBJ2-5, with D unresolved. Per germline, CDR1 LNHNV and CDR2 YYDKDF (reference sequence). The germline V and J ends were trimmed by 6 bases and 8 bases, with 19 bases remaining between them. The CDR3 is made up of 14 amino acids. The CDR3, as DNA: TGTGCCACCAGTCTTGCCGGCCACTCGGTCACCCAGTACTTC. It encodes CATSLAGHSVTQYF.

This clonotype was seen repeatedly, ten times or more. The chain couples TRBV11-2 to TRBJ2-5, with D tentatively TRBD2 (6 bases). The CDR3 length is 19 residues. Germline V gene data show CDR1 as SGHAT and CDR2 as FQNNGV. Trimming removed 3 bases from V and 1 base from J, with 24 bases in between. Here the CDR3 DNA reads TGTGCCAGCAGCTTTCGAGTGGCGGGAAGTCTCCGGCCCCAAGAGACCCAGTACTTC. It encodes CASSFRVAGSLRPQETQYF.

V and J are TRBV24-1 and TRBJ2-2; 9 nucleotides match TRBD1. The CDR3 extends over 19 amino acids. CDR1 KGHDR and CDR2 SFDVKD come from the germline V gene. Losses at the gene ends were 4 bases for V and 4 bases for J; bases not matched to a gene: 15. As DNA, the CDR3 is TGTGCCACCAGTGACCCCCCACCCCGGGACAGGGACGGCACCGGGGAGCTGTTTTTT. Protein sequence: CATSDPPPRDRDGTGELFF.

This clonotype was seen ten or more times. The chain combines TRBV6-5 with TRBJ1-2, with D possibly being TRBD1 (5 bases). The CDR3 contains 15 residues. Per the germline V gene, CDR1 is MNHEY and CDR2 is SVGAGI. V lost 0 bases to trimming and J lost 4 bases, with 12 bases between them. CDR3 nucleotides: TGTGCCAGCAGTTACTCCCCACAGGCGGGCTATGGCTACACCTTC. This translates into CASSYSPQAGYGYTF.